These 26 T cell receptor beta chains were sequenced from one sample in a study of T cell responses to AZD1222 COVID-19 vaccine. Only in-frame clones appear in the TCRdb table, and some are missing; sequencing was by immunoSEQ multiplex PCR. The sample yields approximately 200,000 clones, over 70% seen once. The sample was peripheral blood, taken on day 0 of MenACWY control vaccination. The receptors shown here come from an adult in good health.

J is TRBJ1-3 and V is TRBV19; D gene ambiguous. CDR3 length: 11 amino acids. V shed 6 bases and J shed 4 bases, with 4 bases lying between them. Per germline, CDR1 LNHDA and CDR2 SQIVND (reference sequence). The CDR3 region has the DNA TGTGCCAGTAGGGGCGGAAACACCATATATTTT. This gives the protein CASRGGNTIYF. Variable domain in full (rest from reference TRBV19 and TRBJ1-3): DGGITQSPKYLFRKEGQNVTLSCEQNLNHDAMYWYRQDPGQGLRLIYYSQIVNDFQKGDIAEGYSVSREKKESFPLTVTSAQKNPTAFYLCASRGGNTIYFGEGSWLTVV.

This rearrangement joins TRBV21-1 to TRBJ1-1; TRBD1 is taken as the D call from the table, unchecked against the DNA. TRBV21-1 is given as a pseudogene. The CDR3 is made up of 14 amino acids. The CDR3 is CASTPRRGPLWAFF. CDR3 sequence (DNA): TGTGCCAGCACCCCCAGGAGGGGGCCTTTATGGGCTTTCTTT.

The genes are TRBV6-1 and TRBJ1-4; D not certain. V gave up 1 base and J gave up 5 bases, with 11 bases separating them. Germline loops: CDR1 MNHNS, CDR2 SASEGT. CDR3 size: 15 residues. CDR3 DNA: TGTGCCAGCAGTGAAGTTCCCGGACCGAATGAAAAACTGTTTTTT. It specifies CASSEVPGPNEKLFF.

This sequence joins TRBV11-1 and TRBJ2-1; 7 bases align to TRBD2. The junction had 4 bases not matched to a gene; V was cut back by 5 bases and J by 3 bases. This CDR3 is built from 14 residues. Germline V gene data show CDR1 as SGHAT and CDR2 as FQDESV (reference sequence). The CDR3 protein is CASSNGGIYNEQFF. The CDR3 region has the DNA TGTGCCAGCAGCAACGGGGGGATCTACAATGAGCAGTTCTTC.

The chain links TRBV19 to TRBJ2-7, with TRBD2 as a possible D gene (5 bases). Trimming shortened V by 4 bases and J by 10 bases, and 17 bases separated the two germline ends. Germline-derived CDR1 and CDR2 are LNHDA and SQIVND (reference sequence). The CDR3 is 13 residues long. CDR3 residues: CASSSSAGLGQYF. The CDR3 DNA is TGTGCCAGTAGTAGCTCCGCGGGCCTGGGTCAGTACTTC.

The gene calls are TRBV18 and TRBJ1-1, with 7 bases lining up with TRBD1. The germline gives CDR1 KGHSH, CDR2 LQKENI. Germline trimming cut 4 bases from V and 4 bases from J; bases unmatched to any gene: 9. The CDR3 runs to 15 residues. The CDR3: CASSRRQGGITEAFF. In DNA, the CDR3 is TGTGCCAGCTCACGAAGACAGGGCGGGATCACTGAAGCTTTCTTT.

CDR3 residues: CASSAGGYEQYF. As DNA, the CDR3 is TGTGCCAGTAGCGCAGGAGGCTACGAGCAGTACTTC. The chain is built from TRBV19 and TRBJ2-7; possible D gene TRBD2, 5 bases. V was cut by 6 bases and J by 3 bases, with 9 bases left in between. The CDR3 is 12 amino acids. Germline CDR1 and CDR2: LNHDA and SQIVND (reference sequence).

The J gene is TRBJ2-7, the V gene TRBV6-6; tentative D call: TRBD1 (6 bases). Per germline, CDR1 MNHNY and CDR2 SVGAGI (reference sequence). Deletions cut 5 bases from V and 4 bases from J, with 9 bases between. The CDR3 runs to 12 residues. The CDR3 loop is CASSPQGYEQYF. The CDR3 DNA reads TGTGCCAGCAGTCCACAGGGTTACGAGCAGTACTTC.

The V gene is TRBV5-1, the J gene TRBJ2-1; possible D gene TRBD2, 5 bases. Trimming left V 4 bases short and J 5 bases short, with 10 bases between. The germline V gene encodes CDR1 SGHRS and CDR2 YFSETQ. The CDR3 covers 13 residues. CDR3 region: CASSGSPHNEQFF. The CDR3 nucleotides are TGCGCCAGCAGCGGGAGCCCACACAATGAGCAGTTCTTC.

The chain is built from TRBV12-3 or TRBV12-4 and TRBJ2-7, with D tentatively TRBD2 (5 bases). The CDR3 totals 12 residues. The V and J ends lost 2 bases and 5 bases respectively, with 7 bases between them. CDR3 protein: CASSLSGNEQYF. The CDR3 region has the DNA TGTGCCAGCAGTTTATCGGGGAACGAGCAGTACTTC.

This sequence joins TRBV28 and TRBJ1-5; D remains unclear. Trimming took off 2 bases at V and 6 bases at J, with 5 bases between the two ends. Looked up from germline, CDR1 is MDHEN and CDR2 is SYDVKM. The CDR3 sequence is 12 residues long. CDR3 nucleotides: TGTGCCAGCAGTTTAGGGCTTCAGCCCCAGCATTTT. Translating gives CASSLGLQPQHF.

The chain uses TRBV2 and TRBJ1-6; D is unresolved. Germline V gene lookup returns CDR1 SNHLY and CDR2 FYNNEI. V was pared by 4 bases and J by 14 bases, with 18 bases between. The CDR3 length is 14 residues. This CDR3 reads CASSGAGRAGALHF. CDR3 DNA sequence: TGTGCCAGCAGTGGGGCAGGTCGGGCTGGGGCCCTCCACTTT.

The chain has TRBV9 and TRBJ2-7, with no clear D. Trimming took 0 bases from V and 2 from J, leaving 9 bases between them. This CDR3 is built from 14 residues. Germline V CDR1 and CDR2: SGDLS, YYNGEE. The CDR3 loop is CASSVADRPYEQYF. The CDR3 DNA sequence: TGTGCCAGCAGCGTAGCCGACCGGCCCTACGAGCAGTACTTC.

This chain links TRBV12-3 or TRBV12-4 with TRBJ1-2; D is unresolved. Trimming took 3 bases from V and 8 from J, leaving 13 bases between them. The CDR3 length is 13 residues. The CDR3 region is CASSFLVGGGYTF. The CDR3 DNA follows: TGTGCCAGCAGTTTTTTGGTGGGTGGCGGCTACACCTTC.

The chain links TRBV6-5 to TRBJ1-1; TRBD1 matches 7 bases. Trimming at V came to 0 bases and at J to 7 bases, leaving 11 bases not matched to a gene. The CDR3 contains 16 residues. The germline V gene encodes CDR1 MNHEY and CDR2 SVGAGI. In nucleotides, the CDR3 is TGTGCCAGCAGTTACTCGCGCACAGGGGTAGGTGGTGAAGCTTTCTTT. Translated, it gives CASSYSRTGVGGEAFF.

The CDR3 loop is CASSQVRQGNEQFF. The CDR3 nucleotides are TGCGCCAGCAGCCAAGTTCGACAGGGCAATGAGCAGTTCTTC. The gene calls are TRBV4-1 and TRBJ2-1, with 7 positions matching TRBD1. This CDR3 contains 14 residues. V was pared by 1 base and J by 6 bases, with 3 bases of the junction left unmatched. Germline values: CDR1 MGHRA, CDR2 YSYEKL.

The chain links TRBV12-3 or TRBV12-4 to TRBJ2-7, with TRBD1 matching over 9 bases. The CDR3 sequence is 13 residues long. Losses at the gene ends were 6 bases for V and 4 bases for J; bases not matched to a gene: 4. DNA of the CDR3: TGTGCCAGCAGGCCGGGACAGGGATACGAGCAGTACTTC. It yields the protein CASRPGQGYEQYF.

The V call is TRBV5-8, the J call TRBJ2-6, with D uncertain. The CDR3 runs to 18 residues. Trimming cost V 8 bases and J 0 bases, with 21 bases left between them. Germline assignment: CDR1 SGHTS and CDR2 YDEGEE. DNA for the CDR3: TGTGCCAGTCCCTTATGGGTTCCTCTTAGCTCTGGGGCCAACGTCCTGACTTTC. It yields the protein CASPLWVPLSSGANVLTF.

The V call is TRBV6-5, the J call TRBJ1-2; 7 positions match TRBD1. Germline assignment: CDR1 MNHEY and CDR2 SVGAGI. This CDR3 region has 13 residues. V lost 7 bases, J lost 2 bases, and 4 bases stayed unmatched. CDR3 amino acids: CASTPGGNYGYTF. DNA of the CDR3: TGTGCCAGCACCCCAGGGGGGAACTATGGCTACACCTTC.

V and J are TRBV9 and TRBJ2-7, with 8 bases aligning to TRBD2. The CDR3 length is 14 residues. Losses at the gene ends were 3 bases for V and 0 bases for J; bases not matched to a gene: 2. Germline CDR1 and CDR2: SGDLS and YYNGEE. CDR3 DNA: TGTGCCAGCAGCGCGGGGGGGTCCTCCTACGAGCAGTACTTC. It encodes CASSAGGSSYEQYF.

This chain uses TRBV4-1 with TRBJ1-1; the D is unclear. This CDR3 contains 13 residues. Germline CDR1 reads MGHRA; CDR2 reads YSYEKL. Trimming left V 0 bases short and J 11 bases short, with 13 bases between. This CDR3 reads CASSQDAAGDAFF. CDR3 sequence (DNA): TGCGCCAGCAGCCAAGATGCTGCGGGAGATGCTTTCTTT.

J is TRBJ1-1 and V is TRBV10-3; D not resolved. This CDR3 contains 13 residues. CDR1 and CDR2 from the germline V gene are ENHRY and SYGVKD. V was cut by 3 bases and J by 3 bases, with 8 bases left in between. CDR3 DNA: TGTGCCATCAGTGACGCCGTGGACACTGAAGCTTTCTTT. This codes for CAISDAVDTEAFF.

The chain is built from TRBV7-2 and TRBJ1-5; no clear D. Germline CDR1 SGHTA, CDR2 FQGNSA. The CDR3 has 14 residues. The ends were cut back, 2 bases at V and 3 bases at J, with 8 bases in the middle. CDR3 nucleotide sequence: TGTGCCAGCAGCTTATGGCACACCAATCAGCCCCAGCATTTT. It codes for CASSLWHTNQPQHF.

This chain joins TRBV5-1 and TRBJ2-7, with 13 bases fitting TRBD2. V lost 4 bases to trimming and J lost 2 bases; unmatched junction nucleotides: 6. The length of the CDR3 is 16 residues. Germline CDR1 and CDR2: SGHRS and YFSETQ. The CDR3 region is CASSVGLAGTPYEQYF. The CDR3 DNA follows: TGCGCCAGCAGCGTGGGACTAGCGGGAACCCCCTACGAGCAGTACTTC.

The chain recombines TRBV19 with TRBJ2-3; D is undetermined. V was pared by 5 bases and J by 1 base, with 7 bases between. From germline, CDR1 is LNHDA and CDR2 SQIVND (reference sequence). There are 13 residues in the CDR3. Written as DNA, the CDR3 is TGTGCCAGTAGTGTCCCGGGCACAGATACGCAGTATTTT. Encoded protein: CASSVPGTDTQYF.

The V call is TRBV28, the J call TRBJ1-1, with D perhaps TRBD1 (5 bases). V lost 7 bases to trimming and J lost 4 bases, with 16 bases between them. The CDR3 consists of 14 residues. Germline CDR1 MDHEN, CDR2 SYDVKM. CDR3 amino acids: CASTLTAGSTEAFF. The DNA for the CDR3 is TGTGCCAGCACCCTGACAGCGGGGAGCACTGAAGCTTTCTTT. The variable domain in full, completed from reference TRBV28 and TRBJ1-1, reads DVKVTQSSRYLVKRTGEKVFLECVQDMDHENMFWYRQDPGLGLRLIYFSYDVKMKEKGDIPEGYSVSREKKERFSLILESASTNQTSMYLCASTLTAGSTEAFFGQGTRLTVV.